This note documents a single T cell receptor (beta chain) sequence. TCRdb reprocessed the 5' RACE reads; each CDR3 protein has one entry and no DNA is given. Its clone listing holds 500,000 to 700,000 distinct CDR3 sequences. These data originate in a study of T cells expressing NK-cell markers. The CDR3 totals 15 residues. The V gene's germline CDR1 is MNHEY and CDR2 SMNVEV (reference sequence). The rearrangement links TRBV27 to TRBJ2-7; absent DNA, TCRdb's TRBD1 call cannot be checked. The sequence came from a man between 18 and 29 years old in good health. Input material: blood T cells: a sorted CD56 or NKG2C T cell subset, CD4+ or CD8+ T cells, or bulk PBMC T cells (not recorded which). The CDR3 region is CASSSTGPGGYEQYF.